The subject of this entry is one T cell receptor beta chain. TCRdb re-analyzed the 5' RACE reads; it lists each CDR3 protein once, without DNA. In all, the sample yields approximately 340,000 distinct CDR3 sequences. These data are taken from a study of monozygotic twins with inflammatory bowel disease. Germline V gene lookup returns CDR1 MNHEY and CDR2 SVGEGT. The CDR3 is 13 residues long. This receptor was obtained from a human donor with ulcerative colitis or Crohn's disease, or a healthy co-twin of an affected twin (not recorded which). Sequencing was performed on blood. The chain links TRBV6-2 or TRBV6-3 to TRBJ2-5. The CDR3 loop is CASSSGTEETQYF.